Presented here are 3 T cell receptor beta chains from one specimen sequenced in a study of regulatory T cells in long-lasting Graves disease. To make TCR beta libraries, researchers used iRepertoire HTBI primers and Arm-PCR of CDR3 regions. From the multiplex PCR reads, TCRdb called clonotypes with MiXCR, one entry per CDR3 protein. This table holds roughly 500,000 distinct CDR3 sequences, about 13% found once. Time point in this sample: newly diagnosed GD, antithyroid drugs for less than 3 months. Isolated PBMC RNA provided the starting material for the TCR library. A further study also used this sample, focusing on T cells in Graves' hyperthyroidism and ophthalmopathy.

Material: peripheral blood mononuclear cells (PBMCs), obtained at new diagnosis, from a patient treated with antithyroid drugs. The receptors shown here come from a man aged 25 to 40 with Graves disease.

This clonotype turned up a few times. The rearrangement joins TRBV7-2 to TRBJ1-6; D unclear. CDR3 length: 15 residues. Trimming stripped 1 base from V and 5 bases from J, with 9 bases between. Germline V gene data show CDR1 as SGHTA and CDR2 as FQGNSA. CDR3 protein: CASSLEAADNSPLHF. Written as DNA, the CDR3 is TGTGCCAGCAGCTTAGAGGCAGCAGATAATTCACCCCTCCACTTT.

Of note for this clonotype: A much larger clone lies a single base off, so this may be a read error. The chain links TRBV20-1 to TRBJ2-1; 10 positions agree with TRBD2. The CDR3 has 15 residues. The germline V gene encodes CDR1 DFQATT and CDR2 SNEGSKA (reference sequence). CDR3 loop: CSARVPGLAYSEQFF. The CDR3 DNA reads TGCAGTGCTAGAGTGCCGGGACTAGCGTACAGTGAGCAGTTCTTC.

The V gene is TRBV5-6, the J gene TRBJ2-1; the D is unclear. CDR3 length equals 13 residues. In germline, CDR1 is SGHDT, CDR2 YYEEEE. Trimming removed 2 bases from V and 4 bases from J, with 7 bases in between. The CDR3 sequence is CASSFWTYNEQFF. In DNA, the CDR3 is TGTGCCAGCAGCTTCTGGACGTACAATGAGCAGTTCTTC.